Shown below are 12 T cell receptor beta chains from a single sample sequenced in a study of CXCR3-negative and CXCR3-positive naive CD8 T cells. All TRB cDNA libraries came from 5' RACE performed with UMI labels. TCRdb derives one entry per CDR3 protein from the 5' RACE reads, leaving out DNA. This sample's table reports some 6,700 distinct CDR3 sequences. The sequenced sample consisted of naive CXCR3- CD8+ T cells from blood. Subset: CD45RO-CCR7+CD27+CD95- naive CD8+ T cells lacking CXCR3 (TNR3-). These receptors all stem from a human donor in good health. Some clones in this sample may be carry-over from other donors' samples.

This clonotype is classed as large (0.1 to 1%) by frequency. The chain couples TRBV6-4 to TRBJ2-1; the TCRdb D gene call, TRBD2, has no DNA to confirm it. The CDR3 has 14 amino acids. The germline V gene encodes CDR1 MRHNA and CDR2 SNTAGT. CDR3 residues: CASSDPGLGGEQFF.

This clonotype counts as medium-sized by frequency. The CDR3 reads CSVFGTEPYEQYF. V gene TRBV29-1 combines with J gene TRBJ2-7; TCRdb names TRBD1, which stays unverified in the absence of DNA. CDR1 is SQVTM, CDR2 ANQGSEA, per germline. CDR3 length: 13 amino acids.

This chain uses TRBV28 with TRBJ2-1; as DNA is missing, the TRBD1 call by TCRdb cannot be tested. Germline V gene sequence: CDR1 MDHEN, CDR2 SYDVKM. The CDR3 contains 19 residues. CDR3 region: CASRSGALTGASSYNEQFF.

The V and J genes are TRBV6-2 or TRBV6-3 and TRBJ2-1; absent DNA, TCRdb's TRBD1 call cannot be checked. The length of the CDR3 is 14 residues. CDR1 and CDR2 from the germline V gene are MNHEY and SVGEGT. CDR3 amino acids: CASSRWSGTPEQFF.

This rearrangement joins TRBV29-1 to TRBJ2-5; TCRdb picks TRBD1, but there is no DNA to check that call. Germline V gene lookup returns CDR1 SQVTM and CDR2 ANQGSEA. The CDR3 is 13 amino acids. The CDR3: CSAEGQRQETQYF.

The CDR3 sequence: CASSHAGGSIGELFF. The rearrangement uses TRBV12-3 or TRBV12-4 and TRBJ2-2; TCRdb's D call, TRBD1, is unchecked because there is no DNA. The CDR3 is made up of 15 amino acids.

This clonotype is medium-sized (0.01 to 0.1%) by frequency. The chain combines TRBV5-1 with TRBJ1-1; TCRdb designates TRBD1, a call that cannot be tested without DNA. The CDR3 is 14 residues long. Germline CDR1 SGHRS, CDR2 YFSETQ. CDR3 amino acids: CASSLSQGNTEAFF.

CDR3 sequence reads: CASSLRIQNTEAFF. The chain has TRBV5-1 and TRBJ1-1. CDR1 is SGHRS and CDR2 is YFSETQ in the germline V gene. This CDR3 is 14 amino acids long.

Judged by frequency, this clonotype is medium-sized (0.01 to 0.1%). This rearrangement joins TRBV7-6 to TRBJ1-3; TCRdb's D call of TRBD1 is untestable without DNA. This CDR3 has 14 residues. Germline loops: CDR1 SGHVS, CDR2 FNYEAQ. Here the CDR3 reads CASSHSGSGATIYF.

V usage is TRBV14 and J usage is TRBJ2-1; with no DNA, the TCRdb D assignment of TRBD2 cannot be verified. CDR1 is SGHDN and CDR2 is FVKESK in the germline V gene. The CDR3 runs to 15 residues. This CDR3 is CASSATSGRRDEQFF.

This sequence joins TRBV27 and TRBJ2-3. The CDR3 is 13 residues long. The germline V gene has CDR1 MNHEY and CDR2 SMNVEV (reference sequence). The CDR3 reads CASSLSATDTQYF.

Its frequency marks this clonotype as medium-sized. The genes are TRBV12-3 or TRBV12-4 and TRBJ2-7; TCRdb's D gene call, TRBD1, goes unchecked for lack of DNA. This CDR3 region has 16 residues. This chain's CDR3 is CASSGTYDTNYYEQYF.